The present entry profiles one TCR beta chain with its context. Its target is not known. The sample comes from a study of cytomegalovirus exposure and HLA in healthy donors. Study as a whole: In an earlier analysis, almost 120 million unique TCR beta sequences were found from 150 million to 200 million T cells. Broader study findings: When the data were analyzed later, several of the most significant clusters appeared to be linked to common viral pathogens. In presence/absence analyses, roughly uniform sequencing depth across donors was assumed.

This PCR relied on a set of 60 Vbeta primers and 13 Jbeta primers. Sequencing used immunoSEQ multiplex PCR; TCRdb keeps in-frame clones, though not all of them. The sample contains 90,000 to 150,000 clones, about 72% of which appear only once. Germline trimming cut 6 bases from V and 2 bases from J; bases unmatched to any gene: 4. CDR3 length: 14 amino acids. Germline V gene sequence: CDR1 SQVTM, CDR2 ANQGSEA. The rearrangement links TRBV29-1 to TRBJ2-1; TRBD1 matches 10 bases. The specimen was PBMCs. This clonotype was sampled from a man between 50 and 59 years old in good health and CMV-seropositive. CDR3 sequence reads: CSVGGTGAYNEQFF. The CDR3, as DNA: TGCAGCGTGGGGGGGACAGGGGCCTACAATGAGCAGTTCTTC.